Listed below are T cell receptor beta chains from one sample, sequenced in a study of blood T cell repertoires in COVID-19. Only in-frame clones appear in the TCRdb table, and some are missing; sequencing was by immunoSEQ multiplex PCR. The data show approximately 100,000 clones, about 88% seen once. Sequenced material: peripheral blood. These receptor sequences come from a human donor in a cohort sampled during active COVID-19. Both conserved end residues are part of each CDR3. A D gene is named only where the DNA matches it firmly. For some rows the clone size is stated as once, few or many, or as a class when expanded; others skip it.

V	size	D	J	DNA	CDR3
TRBV7-3	.	TRBD2	TRBJ2-1	TGTGCCAGCAGCCCGAACGGGGGGGGATACAATGAGCAGTTCTTC	CASSPNGGGYNEQFF
TRBV6-2/TRBV6-3	.	.	TRBJ2-4	TGTGCCAGCCGTTTACTTGGAGCCAAAAACATTCAGTACTTC	CASRLLGAKNIQYF
TRBV28	.	TRBD1	TRBJ1-2	TGTGCCAGCAGCAACAGGGGTTATGGCTACACCTTC	CASSNRGYGYTF
TRBV28	.	TRBD1	TRBJ2-7	TGTGCCAGCAGTTCACCCACCACCCGGGACAGGGGGCTCTACGAGCAGTACTTC	CASSSPTTRDRGLYEQYF
TRBV19	.	.	TRBJ1-3	TGTGCCAGTAGTGTCAACCGTAAGCCTACCATTTCTGGAAACACCATATATTTT	CASSVNRKPTISGNTIYF
TRBV14	.	.	TRBJ2-1	TGTGCCAGCAGCCTAGGACTCTACAATGAGCAGTTCTTC	CASSLGLYNEQFF
TRBV10-3	.	TRBD1	TRBJ1-1	TGTGCCATCAGCACTCCAGGGACAGGGAACACTGAAGCTTTCTTT	CAISTPGTGNTEAFF
TRBV19	.	.	TRBJ2-1	TGTGCCAGTAGTATTAGTAACTCCTACAATGAGCAGTTCTTC	CASSISNSYNEQFF
TRBV11-2	few	.	TRBJ2-3	TGTGCCAGCAGCTTATGGGCAGGGGCCACAGATACGCAGTATTTT	CASSLWAGATDTQYF
TRBV30	.	.	TRBJ2-2	TGTGCCTGGAGTCTCTACACCGGGGTTGCGAACACCGGGGAGCTGTTTTTT	CAWSLYTGVANTGELFF
TRBV4-2	.	.	TRBJ2-1	TGTGCCAGCAGCCAACAAGGGGGAGGGCAATACAATGAGCAGTTCTTC	CASSQQGGGQYNEQFF
TRBV30	once	TRBD2	TRBJ2-5	TGTGCCTGGAGTGCGGGGGGGGAGACCCAGTACTTC	CAWSAGGETQYF
TRBV27	.	.	TRBJ1-1	TGTGCCAGCAGTTTATCTGGACCCTTGAGGAGGGCTGAAGCTTTCTTT	CASSLSGPLRRAEAFF
TRBV7-9	.	TRBD2	TRBJ2-1	TGTGCCAGCAGCCCGGCTAGCGGAAACAATGAGCAGTTCTTC	CASSPASGNNEQFF
TRBV11-2	.	.	TRBJ2-2	TGTGCCAGCAGCTTAGCCTCCCTCTACACCGGGGAGCTGTTTTTT	CASSLASLYTGELFF
TRBV4-3	.	.	TRBJ2-3	TGCGCCAGCAGCCAAGAGCTAGCGGATACGCAGTATTTT	CASSQELADTQYF
TRBV5-4	.	TRBD1	TRBJ1-1	TGTGCCAGCAGCCCACGTACAGGGGTGGACACTGAAGCTTTCTTT	CASSPRTGVDTEAFF
TRBV2	once	.	TRBJ1-2	TGTGCCAGCAGTGAGGGGCGCGGTCTATATCTGGGCTACACCTTC	CASSEGRGLYLGYTF
TRBV28	.	.	TRBJ1-4	TGTGCCAGCAGTTTATTACTGGGGGCGGGTGAAAAACTGTTTTTT	CASSLLLGAGEKLFF
TRBV28	.	TRBD1	TRBJ1-2	TGTGCCAGCAGACGAGAGGGGGCGGGGAACTATGGCTACACCTTC	CASRREGAGNYGYTF
TRBV28	once	.	TRBJ1-1	TGTGCCACGCTCCGGACAGCGAACACTGAAGCTTTCTTT	CATLRTANTEAFF
TRBV7-9	.	.	TRBJ2-1	TGTGCCAGCAGCTTAGTGGGGGGGCAGTCAACTAACAATGAGCAGTTCTTC	CASSLVGGQSTNNEQFF
TRBV16	.	.	TRBJ1-5	TGTGCCAGCAGCCAATATCCGAATCAGCCCCAGCATTTT	CASSQYPNQPQHF
TRBV28	.	.	TRBJ2-1	TGTGCCAGCATTACTACAGGGAGCTCCTACAATGAGCAGTTCTTC	CASITTGSSYNEQFF
TRBV5-1	once	.	TRBJ2-2	TGCGCCAGCAGCTCTGCCGGACAGAACACCGGGGAGCTGTTTTTT	CASSSAGQNTGELFF
TRBV10-3	.	TRBD1	TRBJ1-1	TGTGCCATCAGTCCGGGGACAGACACTGAAGCTTTCTTT	CAISPGTDTEAFF
TRBV28	.	.	TRBJ2-4	TGTGCCGCCCGCGCACCGGGGGTGGTCAAAAACATTCAGTACTTC	CAARAPGVVKNIQYF
TRBV6-1	.	.	TRBJ1-3	TGTGCCAGCAGTGGTCAAACCACAGGGTCTGGAAACACCATATATTTT	CASSGQTTGSGNTIYF
TRBV6-6	.	.	TRBJ1-3	TGTGCCAGCAGTGCAGCTGGAAACACCATATATTTT	CASSAAGNTIYF
TRBV21-1	medium-sized	.	TRBJ1-1	TGTGCCAGCAGAGAACCTCCATCGGACAGGGCAGCTTTCTTT	CASREPPSDRAAFF
TRBV11-2	.	TRBD1	TRBJ2-7	TGTGCCAGCAGCTTACGAGACAGGGGGCGCGAGCAGTACTTC	CASSLRDRGREQYF
TRBV27	.	.	TRBJ1-1	TGTGCCAGCATTCGGACAGCCATTGAAGCTTTCTTT	CASIRTAIEAFF